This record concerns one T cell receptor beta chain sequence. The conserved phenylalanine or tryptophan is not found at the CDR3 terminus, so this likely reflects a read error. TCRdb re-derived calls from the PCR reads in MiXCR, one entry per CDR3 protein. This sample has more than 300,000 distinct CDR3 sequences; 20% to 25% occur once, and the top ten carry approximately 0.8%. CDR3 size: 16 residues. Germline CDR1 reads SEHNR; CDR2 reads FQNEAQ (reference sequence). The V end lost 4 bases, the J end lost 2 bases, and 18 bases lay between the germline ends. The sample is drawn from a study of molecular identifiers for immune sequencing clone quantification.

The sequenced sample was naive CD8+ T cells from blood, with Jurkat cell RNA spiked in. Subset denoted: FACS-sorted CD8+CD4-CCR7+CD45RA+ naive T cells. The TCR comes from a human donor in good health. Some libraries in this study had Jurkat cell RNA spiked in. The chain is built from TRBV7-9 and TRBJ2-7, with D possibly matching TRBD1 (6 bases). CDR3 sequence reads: CASSSTPDRTAYEQYL. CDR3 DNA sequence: TGTGCCAGCAGCTCAACGCCGGACAGAACCGCCTACGAGCAGTACCTC.